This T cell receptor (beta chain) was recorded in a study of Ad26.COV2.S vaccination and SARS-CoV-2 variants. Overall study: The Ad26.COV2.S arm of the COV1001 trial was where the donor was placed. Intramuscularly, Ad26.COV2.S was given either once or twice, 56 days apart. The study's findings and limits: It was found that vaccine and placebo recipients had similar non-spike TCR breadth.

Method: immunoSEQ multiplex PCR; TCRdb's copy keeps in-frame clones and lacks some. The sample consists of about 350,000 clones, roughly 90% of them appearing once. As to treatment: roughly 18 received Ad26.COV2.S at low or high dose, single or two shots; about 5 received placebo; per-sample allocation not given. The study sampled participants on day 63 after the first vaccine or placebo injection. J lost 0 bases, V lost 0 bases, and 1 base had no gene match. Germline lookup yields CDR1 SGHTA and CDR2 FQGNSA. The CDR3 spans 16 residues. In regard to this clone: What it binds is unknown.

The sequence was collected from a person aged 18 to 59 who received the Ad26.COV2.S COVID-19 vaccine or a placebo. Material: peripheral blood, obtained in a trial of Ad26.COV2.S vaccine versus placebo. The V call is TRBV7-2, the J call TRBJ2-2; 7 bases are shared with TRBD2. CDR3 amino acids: CASSLASGPNTGELFF. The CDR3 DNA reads TGTGCCAGCAGCTTAGCTAGCGGGCCGAACACCGGGGAGCTGTTTTTT.